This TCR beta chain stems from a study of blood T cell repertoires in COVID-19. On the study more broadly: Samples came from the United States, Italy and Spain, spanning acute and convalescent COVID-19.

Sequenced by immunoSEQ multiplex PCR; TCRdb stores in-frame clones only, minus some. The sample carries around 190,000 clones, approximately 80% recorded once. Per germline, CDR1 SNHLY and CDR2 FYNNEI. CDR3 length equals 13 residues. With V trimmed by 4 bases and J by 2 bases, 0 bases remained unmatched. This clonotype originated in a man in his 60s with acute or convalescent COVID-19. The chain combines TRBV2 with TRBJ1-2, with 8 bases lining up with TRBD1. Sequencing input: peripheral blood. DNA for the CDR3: TGTGCCAGCAGTGCAGGGGGCAACTATGGCTACACCTTC. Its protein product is CASSAGGNYGYTF.